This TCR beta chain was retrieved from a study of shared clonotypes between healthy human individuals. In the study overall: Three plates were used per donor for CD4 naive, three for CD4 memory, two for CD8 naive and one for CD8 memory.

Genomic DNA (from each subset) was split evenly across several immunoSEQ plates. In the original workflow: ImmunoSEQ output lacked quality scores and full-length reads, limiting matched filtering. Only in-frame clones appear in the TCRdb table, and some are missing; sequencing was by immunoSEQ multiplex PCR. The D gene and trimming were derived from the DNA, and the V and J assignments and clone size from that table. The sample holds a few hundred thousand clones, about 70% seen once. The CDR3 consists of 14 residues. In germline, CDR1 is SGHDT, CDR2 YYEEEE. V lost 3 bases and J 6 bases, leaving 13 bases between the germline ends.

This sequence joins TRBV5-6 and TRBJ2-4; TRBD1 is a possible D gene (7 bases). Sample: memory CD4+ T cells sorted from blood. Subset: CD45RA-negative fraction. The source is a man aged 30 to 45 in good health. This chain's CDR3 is CASSYRQGGNIQYF. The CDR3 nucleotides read TGTGCCAGCAGCTACCGACAGGGAGGAAACATTCAGTACTTC. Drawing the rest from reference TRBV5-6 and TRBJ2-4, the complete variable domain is DAGVTQSPTHLIKTRGQQVTLRCSPKSGHDTVSWYQQALGQGPQFIFQYYEEEERQRGNFPDRFSGHQFPNYSSELNVNALLLGDSALYLCASSYRQGGNIQYFGAGTRLSVL.